A single sample is the source of the 11 T cell receptor beta chains below, sequenced in a study of post-analysis software for immune sequencing data. Study conclusions and caveats: Five or six TRBV segments appeared more often in patients than in controls, and TRBV5-6, TRBV5-1 and TRBV20-1 were among these.

Which antigens these TCRs recognize remains unknown. Unique-molecular-identifier-tagged TCR beta cDNA libraries were used. In TCRdb, the PCR reads were re-called with MiXCR into one record per CDR3 protein. The data contain about 500,000 distinct CDR3 sequences, around 40% of them singletons. The sequenced sample consisted of blood. All receptors derive from a girl aged 10 to 17 with multiple sclerosis.

The chain links TRBV6-4 to TRBJ2-1; 9 positions agree with TRBD1. V shed 6 bases and J 9 bases; nucleotides not matched to a gene: 9. The CDR3 is 14 residues long. Germline assignment: CDR1 MRHNA and CDR2 SNTAGT. DNA for the CDR3: TGTGCCAGCAGCGGAGGACAGGGGCCGGGTGAGCAGTTCTTC. Protein product: CASSGGQGPGEQFF.

The chain is built from TRBV24-1 and TRBJ2-3; 9 nucleotides align to TRBD1. Germline CDR1 reads KGHDR; CDR2 reads SFDVKD. J lost 5 bases, V lost 3 bases, and 8 bases had no gene match. The CDR3 is 16 residues long. The CDR3, as DNA: TGTGCCACCAGTGATGCCTGGACAGGGGTAGAAGATACGCAGTATTTT. It translates to CATSDAWTGVEDTQYF.

The chain joins TRBV6-1 to TRBJ1-6, with no clear D. Germline CDR1 is MNHNS and CDR2 is SASEGT. The CDR3 loop spans 15 amino acids. Deletions cut 2 bases from V and 9 bases from J, with 14 bases between. In DNA form, the CDR3 reads TGTGCCAGCAGTGAATTCCGTAGGGAGAGTTCACCCCTCCACTTT. Amino acid sequence: CASSEFRRESSPLHF.

The V call is TRBV7-6, the J call TRBJ2-1, with a possible D match to TRBD2 (6 bases). V was pared by 5 bases and J by 4 bases, with 15 bases between. Germline CDR1 and CDR2: SGHVS and FNYEAQ. The CDR3 is made up of 15 amino acids. The DNA of the CDR3 is TGTGCCAGCAGCACCCCTCCGGGACTGTACAATGAGCAGTTCTTC. It encodes CASSTPPGLYNEQFF.

This clonotype showed up just a few times. The J gene is TRBJ2-1, the V gene TRBV20-1; the D is unclear. Germline V gene sequence: CDR1 DFQATT, CDR2 SNEGSKA (reference sequence). This CDR3 comprises 11 residues. Trimming removed 6 bases from V and 7 bases from J, with 10 bases in between. The CDR3 bases are TGCAGTGCCAGGTCCCAGAATGAGCAGTTCTTC. Translation: CSARSQNEQFF.

This clonotype was recorded a few times. The gene calls are TRBV28 and TRBJ1-2; D unclear. CDR1 MDHEN and CDR2 SYDVKM come from the germline V gene. The germline V and J ends were trimmed by 7 bases and 2 bases, with 11 bases remaining between them. The CDR3 is made up of 13 amino acids. CDR3 amino acids: CASNVWSNYGYTF. CDR3 bases: TGTGCCAGCAATGTATGGTCCAACTATGGCTACACCTTC.

The CDR3 loop reads CASSPSWDSFTQYF. CDR3 nucleotides: TGTGCCAGCAGCCCAAGCTGGGACAGTTTTACGCAGTATTTT. This chain connects TRBV3-1 to TRBJ2-3; 7 bases match TRBD1. Germline V gene data show CDR1 as LGHDT and CDR2 as YNNKEL (reference sequence). V shed 4 bases and J 8 bases; nucleotides not matched to a gene: 9. The CDR3 has 14 amino acids.

In regard to this clonotype: Germline is not matched at one junction end, which may reflect a read error. The V and J genes are TRBV12-3 or TRBV12-4 and TRBJ2-7; D gene uncertain. There are 14 residues in the CDR3. The CDR3 bases are TGTGCCAGCAGTCCCAGTGGAAGCTCCTGCGAGCAGTACTTC. This encodes CASSPSGSSCEQYF.

The CDR3 spells CSARTQRDYNEQFF. DNA of the CDR3: TGCAGTGCTCGTACCCAGCGGGACTACAATGAGCAGTTCTTC. This chain uses TRBV20-1 with TRBJ2-1; 7 bases are shared with TRBD2. Looked up from germline, CDR1 is DFQATT and CDR2 is SNEGSKA (reference sequence). The CDR3 length is 14 residues. V shed 5 bases and J 3 bases; nucleotides not matched to a gene: 7.

This clonotype was counted a few times. The chain uses TRBV10-3 and TRBJ2-7; the D gene could be TRBD1 or TRBD2 (6 bases each). Trimming stripped 10 bases from V and 2 bases from J, with 12 bases between. CDR3 length equals 12 residues. CDR1 and CDR2 (germline): ENHRY, SYGVKD. This chain's CDR3 is CATIGGTYEQYF. The CDR3 DNA reads as TGTGCCACCATAGGGGGGACCTACGAGCAGTACTTC.

This clonotype was seen a handful of times. DNA for the CDR3: TGTGCCAGCAGCCCGGACAGGGTGGCGGAGACCCAGTACTTC. Translated, it gives CASSPDRVAETQYF. The chain combines TRBV7-9 with TRBJ2-5, with 8 bases that match TRBD1. In germline, CDR1 is SEHNR, CDR2 FQNEAQ (reference sequence). The CDR3 extends over 14 amino acids. The trim removed 5 bases at V and 5 bases at J, leaving 7 bases unmatched.